The clone carrying this TCR beta chain was found many times. The data were obtained in a study of blood T cells in healthy people across ages. Primers used in a second PCR of about 6 to 11 cycles were a sample-barcoded 5' primer and a J-beta primer mix. TCRdb reanalysed the 5' RACE reads using MiXCR and keeps one entry per CDR3 protein. The sample consists of approximately 1.5 million distinct CDR3 sequences, roughly 32% of them appearing once. The authors drew roughly 9.8 milliliters of peripheral blood from each donor. The sequenced sample was blood. The clonotype was recovered from a woman in her twenties or thirties in good health.

The CDR3 region is CASSLASVLDYEQYF. The CDR3 DNA reads as TGCGCCAGCAGCCTAGCTAGCGTTTTGGACTACGAGCAGTACTTC. The chain links TRBV4-1 to TRBJ2-7, with D possibly matching TRBD2 (6 bases). The germline V gene has CDR1 MGHRA and CDR2 YSYEKL. The CDR3 runs to 15 residues. Trimming took off 4 bases at V and 3 bases at J, with 16 bases between the two ends.